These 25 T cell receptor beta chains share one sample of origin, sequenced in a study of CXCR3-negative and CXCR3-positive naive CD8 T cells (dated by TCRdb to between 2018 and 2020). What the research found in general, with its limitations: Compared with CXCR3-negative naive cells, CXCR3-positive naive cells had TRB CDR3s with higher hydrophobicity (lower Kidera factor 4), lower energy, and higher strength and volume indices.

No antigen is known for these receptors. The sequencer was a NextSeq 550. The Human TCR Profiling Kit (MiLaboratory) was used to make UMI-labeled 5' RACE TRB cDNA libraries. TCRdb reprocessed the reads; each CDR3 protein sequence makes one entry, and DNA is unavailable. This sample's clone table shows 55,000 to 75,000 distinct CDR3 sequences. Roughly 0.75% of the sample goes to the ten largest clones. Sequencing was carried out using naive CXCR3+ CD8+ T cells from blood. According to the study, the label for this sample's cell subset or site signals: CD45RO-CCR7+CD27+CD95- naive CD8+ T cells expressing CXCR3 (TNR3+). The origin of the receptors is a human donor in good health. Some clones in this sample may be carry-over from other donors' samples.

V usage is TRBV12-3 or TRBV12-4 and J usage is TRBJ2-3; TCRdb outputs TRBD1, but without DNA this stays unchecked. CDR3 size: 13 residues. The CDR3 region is CASHQGTPDTQYF.

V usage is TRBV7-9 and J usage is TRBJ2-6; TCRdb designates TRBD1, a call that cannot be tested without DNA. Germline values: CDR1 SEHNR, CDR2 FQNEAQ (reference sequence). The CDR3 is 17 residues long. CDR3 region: CASSLPGRRSGANVLTF. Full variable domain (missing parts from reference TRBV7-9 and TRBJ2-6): DTGVSQNPRHKITKRGQNVTFRCDPISEHNRLYWYRQTLGQGPEFLTYFQNEAQLEKSRLLSDRFSAERPKGSFSTLEIQRTEQGDSAMYLCASSLPGRRSGANVLTFGAGSRLTVL.

CDR3 sequence reads: CSVPGTSRGFTF. The chain uses TRBV29-1 and TRBJ1-2; as DNA is missing, the TRBD1 call by TCRdb cannot be tested. Germline lookup yields CDR1 SQVTM and CDR2 ANQGSEA. CDR3 size: 12 residues.

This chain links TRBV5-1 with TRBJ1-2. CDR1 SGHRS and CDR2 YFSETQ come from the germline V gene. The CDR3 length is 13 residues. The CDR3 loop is CASSLATGYVYTF.

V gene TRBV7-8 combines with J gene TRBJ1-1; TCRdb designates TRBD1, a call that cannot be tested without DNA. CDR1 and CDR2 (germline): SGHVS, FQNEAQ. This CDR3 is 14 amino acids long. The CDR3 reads CASSLGRPNTEAFF.

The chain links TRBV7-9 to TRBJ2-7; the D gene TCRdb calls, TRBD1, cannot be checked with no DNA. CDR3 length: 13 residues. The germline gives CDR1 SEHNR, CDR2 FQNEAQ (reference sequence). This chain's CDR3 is CASGGAAAYEQYF.

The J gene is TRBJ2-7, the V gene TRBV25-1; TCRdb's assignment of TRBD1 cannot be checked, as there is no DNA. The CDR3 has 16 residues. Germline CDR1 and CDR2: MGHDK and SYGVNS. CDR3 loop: CASSEWRGQDVYEQYF.

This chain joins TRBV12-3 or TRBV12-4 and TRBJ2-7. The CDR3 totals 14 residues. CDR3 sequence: CASSGPGFSYEQYF.

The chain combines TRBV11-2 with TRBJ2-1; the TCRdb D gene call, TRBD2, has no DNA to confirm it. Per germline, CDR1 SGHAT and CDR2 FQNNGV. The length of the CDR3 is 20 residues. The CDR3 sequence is CASSLATLAGVSSSYNEQFF. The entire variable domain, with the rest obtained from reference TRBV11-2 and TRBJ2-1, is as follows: EAGVAQSPRYKIIEKRQSVAFWCNPISGHATLYWYQQILGQGPKLLIQFQNNGVVDDSQLPKDRFSAERLKGVDSTLKIQPAKLEDSAVYLCASSLATLAGVSSSYNEQFFGPGTRLTVL.

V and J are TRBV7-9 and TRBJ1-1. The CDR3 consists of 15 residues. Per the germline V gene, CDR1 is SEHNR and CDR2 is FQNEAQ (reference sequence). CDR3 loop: CASSTPFRALTEAFF.

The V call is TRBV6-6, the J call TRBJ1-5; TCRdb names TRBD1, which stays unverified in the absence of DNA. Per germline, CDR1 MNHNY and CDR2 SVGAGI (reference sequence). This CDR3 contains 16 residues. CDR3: CASTPGGDYSNQPQHF.

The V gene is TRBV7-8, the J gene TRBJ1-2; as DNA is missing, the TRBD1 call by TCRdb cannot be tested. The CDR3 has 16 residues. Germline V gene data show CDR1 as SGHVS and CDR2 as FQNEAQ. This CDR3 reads CASSRNSGGRFYGYTF.

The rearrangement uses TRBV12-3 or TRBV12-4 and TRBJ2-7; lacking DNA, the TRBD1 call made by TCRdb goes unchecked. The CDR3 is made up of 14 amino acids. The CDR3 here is CASRAGGRSYEQYF.

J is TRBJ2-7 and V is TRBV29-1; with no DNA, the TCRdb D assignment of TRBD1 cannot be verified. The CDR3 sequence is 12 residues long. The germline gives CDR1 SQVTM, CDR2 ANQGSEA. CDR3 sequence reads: CSVEGRSYEQYF.

This CDR3 is CAISESTERISTDTQYF. The genes are TRBV10-3 and TRBJ2-3. The CDR3 spans 17 residues. Germline CDR1 ENHRY, CDR2 SYGVKD.

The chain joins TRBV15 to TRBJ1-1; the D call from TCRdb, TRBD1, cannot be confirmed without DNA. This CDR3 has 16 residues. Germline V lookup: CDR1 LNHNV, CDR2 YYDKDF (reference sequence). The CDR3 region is CATSRSGTGVDGEAFF.

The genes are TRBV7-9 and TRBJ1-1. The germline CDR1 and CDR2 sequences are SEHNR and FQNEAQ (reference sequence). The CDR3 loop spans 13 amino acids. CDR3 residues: CASSVYGSTEAFF. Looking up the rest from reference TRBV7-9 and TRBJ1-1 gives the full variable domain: DTGVSQNPRHKITKRGQNVTFRCDPISEHNRLYWYRQTLGQGPEFLTYFQNEAQLEKSRLLSDRFSAERPKGSFSTLEIQRTEQGDSAMYLCASSVYGSTEAFFGQGTRLTVV.

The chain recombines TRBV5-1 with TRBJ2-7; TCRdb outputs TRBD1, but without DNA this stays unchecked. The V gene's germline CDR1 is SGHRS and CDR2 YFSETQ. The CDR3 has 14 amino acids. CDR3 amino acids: CASSTGDWAYEQYF.

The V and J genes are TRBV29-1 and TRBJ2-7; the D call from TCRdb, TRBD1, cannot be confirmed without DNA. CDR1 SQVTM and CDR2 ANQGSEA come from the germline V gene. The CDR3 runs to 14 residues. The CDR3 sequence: CSVELTGVTYEQYF.

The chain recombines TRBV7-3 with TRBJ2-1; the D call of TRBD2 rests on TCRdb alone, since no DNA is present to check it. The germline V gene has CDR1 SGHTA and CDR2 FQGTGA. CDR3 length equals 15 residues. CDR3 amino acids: CASSTERGGGDEQFF.

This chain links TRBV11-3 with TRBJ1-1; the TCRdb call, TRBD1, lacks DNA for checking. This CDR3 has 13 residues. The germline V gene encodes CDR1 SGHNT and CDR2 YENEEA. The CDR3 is CASSYTGGTEAFF.

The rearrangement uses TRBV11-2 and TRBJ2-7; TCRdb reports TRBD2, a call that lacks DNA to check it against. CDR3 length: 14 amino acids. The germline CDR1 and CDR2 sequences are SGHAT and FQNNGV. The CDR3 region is CASSFGGVPYEQYF.

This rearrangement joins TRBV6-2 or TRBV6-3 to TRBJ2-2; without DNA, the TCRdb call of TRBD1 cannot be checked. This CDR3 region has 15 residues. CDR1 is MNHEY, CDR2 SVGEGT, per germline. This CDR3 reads CASSWTGVDTGELFF.

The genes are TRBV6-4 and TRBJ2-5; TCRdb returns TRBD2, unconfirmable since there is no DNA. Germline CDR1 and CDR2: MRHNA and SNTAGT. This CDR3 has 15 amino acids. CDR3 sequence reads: CASSAGGGSQETQYF.

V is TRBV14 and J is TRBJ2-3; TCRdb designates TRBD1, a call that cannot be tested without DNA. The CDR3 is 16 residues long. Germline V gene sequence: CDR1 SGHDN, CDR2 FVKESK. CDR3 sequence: CASSPGQGGGSYTQYF. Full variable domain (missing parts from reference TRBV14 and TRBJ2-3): EAGVTQFPSHSVIEKGQTVTLRCDPISGHDNLYWYRRVMGKEIKFLLHFVKESKQDESGMPNNRFLAERTGGTYSTLKVQPAELEDSGVYFCASSPGQGGGSYTQYFGPGTRLTVL.